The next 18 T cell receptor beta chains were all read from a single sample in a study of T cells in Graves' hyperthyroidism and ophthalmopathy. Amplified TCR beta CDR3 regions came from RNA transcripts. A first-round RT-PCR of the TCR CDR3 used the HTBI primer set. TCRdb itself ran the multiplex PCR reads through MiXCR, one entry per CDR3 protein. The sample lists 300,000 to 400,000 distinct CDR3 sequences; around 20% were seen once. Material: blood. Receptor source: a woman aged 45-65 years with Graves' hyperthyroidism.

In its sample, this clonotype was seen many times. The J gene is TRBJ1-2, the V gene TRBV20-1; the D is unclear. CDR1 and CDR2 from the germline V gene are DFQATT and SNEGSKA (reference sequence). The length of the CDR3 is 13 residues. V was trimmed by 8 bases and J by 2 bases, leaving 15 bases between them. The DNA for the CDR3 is TGCAGTCCACGTGGGGAACAAAACTATGGCTACACCTTC. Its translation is CSPRGEQNYGYTF.

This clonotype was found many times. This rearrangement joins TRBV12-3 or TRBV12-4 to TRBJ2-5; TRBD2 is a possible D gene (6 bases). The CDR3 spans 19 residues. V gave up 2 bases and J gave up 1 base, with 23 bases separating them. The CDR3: CASSLNRGGFGASQETQYF. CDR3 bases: TGTGCCAGCAGTTTAAATCGAGGAGGGTTTGGAGCATCCCAAGAGACCCAGTACTTC.

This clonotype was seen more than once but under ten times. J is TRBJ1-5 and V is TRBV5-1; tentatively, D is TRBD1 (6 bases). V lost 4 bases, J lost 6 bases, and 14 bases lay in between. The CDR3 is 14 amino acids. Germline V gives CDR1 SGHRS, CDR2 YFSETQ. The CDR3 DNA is TGCGCCAGCAGCCAGGGTGGGGGCGGTCAGCCCCAGCATTTT. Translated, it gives CASSQGGGGQPQHF.

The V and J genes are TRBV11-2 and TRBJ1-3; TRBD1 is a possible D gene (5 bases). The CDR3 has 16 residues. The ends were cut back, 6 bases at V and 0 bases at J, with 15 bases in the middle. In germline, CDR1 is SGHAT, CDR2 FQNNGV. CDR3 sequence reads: CASRRLGGRSGNTIYF. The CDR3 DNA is TGTGCCAGCAGGCGACTGGGGGGACGCTCTGGAAACACCATATATTTT.

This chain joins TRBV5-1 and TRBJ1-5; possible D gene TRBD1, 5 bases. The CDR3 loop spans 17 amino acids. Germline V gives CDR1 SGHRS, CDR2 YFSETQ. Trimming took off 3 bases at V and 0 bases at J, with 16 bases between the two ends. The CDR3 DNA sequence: TGCGCCAGCAGCTCGGCCGGGACGCAGTATAGCAATCAGCCCCAGCATTTT. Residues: CASSSAGTQYSNQPQHF.

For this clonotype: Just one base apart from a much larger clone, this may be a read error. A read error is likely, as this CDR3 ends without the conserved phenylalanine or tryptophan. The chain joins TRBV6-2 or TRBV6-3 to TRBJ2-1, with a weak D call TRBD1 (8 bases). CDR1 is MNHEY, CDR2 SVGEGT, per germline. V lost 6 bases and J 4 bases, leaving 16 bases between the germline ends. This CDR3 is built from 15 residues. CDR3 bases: TGTGCCAGCAGACCTGGACAGGGAGGGTACAATGAGCAGTTCCTC. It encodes CASRPGQGGYNEQFL.

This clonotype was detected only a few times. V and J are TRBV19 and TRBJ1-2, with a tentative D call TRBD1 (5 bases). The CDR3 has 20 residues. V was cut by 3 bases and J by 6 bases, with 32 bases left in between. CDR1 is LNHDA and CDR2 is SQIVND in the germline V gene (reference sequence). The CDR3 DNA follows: TGTGCCAGTAGTATGGCAGGGTGGGGACGGCAGGCGTACGGGAAAAATGGCTACACCTTC. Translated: CASSMAGWGRQAYGKNGYTF.

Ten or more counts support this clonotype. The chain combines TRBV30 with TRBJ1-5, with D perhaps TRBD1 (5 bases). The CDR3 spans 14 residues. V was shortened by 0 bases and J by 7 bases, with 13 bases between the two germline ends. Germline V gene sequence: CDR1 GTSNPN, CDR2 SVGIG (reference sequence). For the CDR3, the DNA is TGTGCCTGGAGTGTCGGGGGGATGGGGCAGCCCCAGCATTTT. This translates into CAWSVGGMGQPQHF. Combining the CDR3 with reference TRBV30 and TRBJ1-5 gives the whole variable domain SQTIHQWPATLVQPVGSPLSLECTVEGTSNPNLYWYRQAAGRGLQLLFYSVGIGQISSEVPQNLSASRPQDRQFILSSKKLLLSDSGFYLCAWSVGGMGQPQHFGDGTRLSIL.

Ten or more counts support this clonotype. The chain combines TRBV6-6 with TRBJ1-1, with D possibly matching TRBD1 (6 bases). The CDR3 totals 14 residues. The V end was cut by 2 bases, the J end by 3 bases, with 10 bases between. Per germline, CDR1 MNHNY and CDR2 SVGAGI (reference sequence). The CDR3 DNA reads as TGTGCCAGCAGTTACGAGGGACAACACACTGAAGCTTTCTTT. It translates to CASSYEGQHTEAFF.

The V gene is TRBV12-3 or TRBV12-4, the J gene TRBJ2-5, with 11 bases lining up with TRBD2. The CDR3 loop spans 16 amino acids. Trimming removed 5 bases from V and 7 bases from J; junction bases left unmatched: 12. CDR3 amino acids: CASSLHSGGAGWTQYF. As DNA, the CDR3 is TGTGCCAGCAGTCTCCATAGCGGGGGGGCCGGATGGACCCAGTACTTC.

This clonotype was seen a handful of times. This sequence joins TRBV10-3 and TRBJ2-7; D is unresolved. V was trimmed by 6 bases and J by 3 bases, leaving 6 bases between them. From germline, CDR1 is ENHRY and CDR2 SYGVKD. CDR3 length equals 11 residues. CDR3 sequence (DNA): TGTGCCATCAGACGGAACTACGAGCAGTACTTC. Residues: CAIRRNYEQYF.

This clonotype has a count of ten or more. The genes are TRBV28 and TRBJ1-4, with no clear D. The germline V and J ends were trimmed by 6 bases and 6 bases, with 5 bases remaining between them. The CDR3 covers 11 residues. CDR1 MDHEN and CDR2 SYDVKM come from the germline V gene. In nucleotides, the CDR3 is TGTGCCAGCAGATCTTATGAAAAACTGTTTTTT. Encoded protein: CASRSYEKLFF.

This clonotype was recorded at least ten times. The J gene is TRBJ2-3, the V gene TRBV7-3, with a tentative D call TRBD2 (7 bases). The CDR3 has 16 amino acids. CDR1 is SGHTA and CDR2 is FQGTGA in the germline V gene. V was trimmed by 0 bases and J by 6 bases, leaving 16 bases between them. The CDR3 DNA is TGTGCCAGCAGCTTAACTCGACTAGAGGGGGGGGATACGCAGTATTTT. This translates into CASSLTRLEGGDTQYF. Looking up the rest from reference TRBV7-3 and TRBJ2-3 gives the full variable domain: GAGVSQTPSNKVTEKGKYVELRCDPISGHTALYWYRQSLGQGPEFLIYFQGTGAADDSGLPNDRFFAVRPEGSVSTLKIQRTERGDSAVYLCASSLTRLEGGDTQYFGPGTRLTVL.

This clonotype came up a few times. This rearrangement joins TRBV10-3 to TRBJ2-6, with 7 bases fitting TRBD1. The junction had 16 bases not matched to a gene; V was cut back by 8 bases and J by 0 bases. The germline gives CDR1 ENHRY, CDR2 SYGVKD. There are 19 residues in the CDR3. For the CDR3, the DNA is TGTGCCATCGGGCCCGGGACAGCTTTATTTATCTCTGGGGCCAACGTCCTGACTTTC. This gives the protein CAIGPGTALFISGANVLTF.

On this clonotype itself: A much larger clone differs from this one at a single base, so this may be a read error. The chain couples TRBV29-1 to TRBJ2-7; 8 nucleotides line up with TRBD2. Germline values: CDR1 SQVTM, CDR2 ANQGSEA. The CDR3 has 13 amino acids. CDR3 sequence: CGVASGRGYEQYF. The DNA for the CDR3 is TGCGGCGTTGCCTCCGGGAGGGGCTACGAGCAGTACTTC.

The CDR3 spells CSAREAVGFSPLHF. CDR3 in DNA: TGCAGTGCTAGAGAGGCAGTCGGGTTCTCACCCCTCCACTTT. The J gene is TRBJ1-6, the V gene TRBV20-1; D remains unclear. The CDR3 extends over 14 amino acids. V shed 0 bases and J shed 10 bases, with 13 bases lying between them. Germline values: CDR1 DFQATT, CDR2 SNEGSKA (reference sequence).

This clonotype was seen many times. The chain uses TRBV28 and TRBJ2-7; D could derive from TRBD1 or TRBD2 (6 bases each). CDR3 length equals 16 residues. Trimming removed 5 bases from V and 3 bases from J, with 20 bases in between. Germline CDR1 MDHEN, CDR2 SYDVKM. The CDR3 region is CASSPYQERGDYEQYF. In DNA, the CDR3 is TGTGCCAGCAGTCCATACCAGGAAAGGGGGGACTACGAGCAGTACTTC.

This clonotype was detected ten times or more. The CDR3 reads CASSYSGQKTYEQYF. The CDR3, as DNA: TGTGCCAGCAGTTACAGCGGACAGAAAACCTACGAGCAGTACTTC. The rearrangement joins TRBV6-1 to TRBJ2-7; D possibly corresponds to TRBD1 (6 bases). Germline V gene lookup returns CDR1 MNHNS and CDR2 SASEGT. V was clipped by 5 bases and J by 2 bases, with 16 bases between them. The CDR3 totals 15 residues.